These 26 T cell receptor beta chains came from one sample sequenced in a study of tumor-infiltrating lymphocytes in primary liver carcinoma. Extraction of RNA together with DNA used about 17-30 mg of unsorted bulk tissue. Starting material of about 480 ng total RNA yielded TCR beta cDNA via a constant-region primer. What produced the TCR beta libraries was three nested multiplex PCR rounds using slightly modified ARM-PCR. TRBV1-TRBV30 forward primers paired with a C-beta reverse primer were used in the first two PCR rounds, which ran approximately 10 cycles each. A single record per CDR3 protein comes from TCRdb applying MiXCR to the multiplex PCR reads. The sample holds approximately 99,000 distinct CDR3 sequences, around three quarters seen once. Sequenced input: liver tumor tissue from sampling region 5. Noted subset: tumor region T5, tumor centre. All receptors derive from a woman aged 55-69 years with primary liver carcinoma and hepatitis B virus infection.

The sample holds many counts of this clonotype. V usage is TRBV12-5 and J usage is TRBJ1-2; 7 bases line up with TRBD1. Germline-derived CDR1 and CDR2 are LGHNT and FRNRAP. There are 14 residues in the CDR3. Trimming cost V 9 bases and J 2 bases; bases outside gene matches: 9. In DNA form, the CDR3 reads TGTGCTAGCGCGAGGGACAGCGCCAACTATGGCTACACCTTC. It encodes CASARDSANYGYTF.

The rearrangement uses TRBV6-5 and TRBJ1-1; maybe TRBD1 (6 bases). This CDR3 region has 17 residues. Germline lookup yields CDR1 MNHEY and CDR2 SVGAGI. Between the trimmed V and J ends, which lost 8 bases and 0 bases, there was a span of 22 bases. The CDR3 is CASGSSTGRGVNTEAFF. CDR3 nucleotides: TGTGCCAGCGGTTCCTCTACAGGGAGAGGGGTGAACACTGAAGCTTTCTTT.

The rearrangement links TRBV5-1 to TRBJ2-7; the match to TRBD2 covers 9 bases. The CDR3 is made up of 17 amino acids. CDR1 is SGHRS and CDR2 is YFSETQ in the germline V gene. With V trimmed by 4 bases and J by 3 bases, 14 bases remained unmatched. This CDR3 is CASSGVTGGGVVYEQYF. The DNA of the CDR3 is TGCGCCAGCAGCGGCGTGACTGGCGGGGGGGTAGTCTACGAGCAGTACTTC.

This clonotype was counted ten times or more. The CDR3 reads CASSLEVPGYGYTF. For the CDR3, the DNA is TGTGCCAGCAGCTTAGAAGTGCCTGGGTATGGCTACACCTTC. The gene calls are TRBV7-9 and TRBJ1-2; no definite D call. This CDR3 contains 14 residues. CDR1 and CDR2 from the germline V gene are SEHNR and FQNEAQ (reference sequence). Trimming shortened V by 1 base and J by 5 bases, and 11 bases separated the two germline ends.

As regards this clonotype: At one end, the junction sequence differs from germline, possibly due to a read error. This sequence joins TRBV11-3 and TRBJ1-1; D might be TRBD1 (5 bases). The V gene's germline CDR1 is SGHNT and CDR2 YENEEA. The CDR3 is made up of 15 amino acids. The CDR3 region has the DNA TGTGCCGGCAGAGCAGCAGGGACCAGGAACACTGAAACTTTCTTT. Its protein is CAGRAAGTRNTETFF.

The count of this clonotype is one. An end of the junction does not agree with germline; a read error may underlie this. The rearrangement uses TRBV11-3 and TRBJ2-2; D not resolved. Germline CDR1 is SGHNT and CDR2 is YENEEA. The CDR3 totals 15 residues. The CDR3 DNA sequence: TGTGCCAGCAGCTTAGATAAAGGGAACACCGGAGAGCTGGTTTTT. Protein product: CASSLDKGNTGELVF.

This clonotype was recorded once. The final CDR3 position lacks the conserved phenylalanine or tryptophan, pointing to a likely read error. The chain carries TRBV28 and TRBJ1-6; TRBD1 is a possible D gene (5 bases). The CDR3 covers 15 residues. Trimming removed 3 bases from V and 4 bases from J, with 10 bases in between. Looked up from germline, CDR1 is MDHEN and CDR2 is SYDVKM. The CDR3 DNA reads as TGTGCCAGCAGTTTTAGTTGGGGGTATAATTCACCCCTCCACTGT. This sequence encodes CASSFSWGYNSPLHC.

On this clonotype itself: This clone may be a read error of a much larger clone one base away. The chain uses TRBV28 and TRBJ1-1, with D unclear. The CDR3 is 16 residues long. Germline CDR1 reads MDHEN; CDR2 reads SYDVKM. V was shortened by 3 bases and J by 0 bases, with 14 bases between the two germline ends. CDR3 sequence reads: CASSFTRATLNTEAFF. The CDR3 DNA reads as TGTGCCAGCAGTTTCACCCGGGCGACCTTGAACACTGAAGCTTTCTTT.

Ten or more counts support this clonotype. The chain links TRBV29-1 to TRBJ2-7, with TRBD1 as a possible D gene (5 bases). Germline V gene lookup returns CDR1 SQVTM and CDR2 ANQGSEA. V lost 2 bases and J lost 7, with 15 bases in between. There are 13 residues in the CDR3. This CDR3 reads CSVEFPGLREQYF. For the CDR3, the DNA is TGCAGCGTTGAATTCCCAGGGTTGAGGGAGCAGTACTTC.

The rearrangement joins TRBV4-2 to TRBJ2-5; 8 nucleotides agree with TRBD2. V was pared by 8 bases and J by 7 bases, with 12 bases of the junction left unmatched. The CDR3 is made up of 14 amino acids. The germline CDR1 and CDR2 sequences are LGHNA and YNFKEQ. DNA of the CDR3: TGTGCCAGCGACCAAGGGACTGCGGGGGGGACCCAGTACTTC. It translates to CASDQGTAGGTQYF.

This clonotype is termed large (0.1 to 1%). The rearrangement uses TRBV11-1 and TRBJ2-7; D is possibly TRBD1 or TRBD2 (6 bases each). V lost 5 bases, J lost 6 bases, and 20 bases lay in between. Germline-derived CDR1 and CDR2 are SGHAT and FQDESV (reference sequence). This CDR3 comprises 15 residues. The DNA for the CDR3 is TGTGCCAGCAGCCCTCGGACAGCAGGACTACGCGAGCAGTACTTC. This translates into CASSPRTAGLREQYF.

This clonotype was found many times. The CDR3 here is CASSLLGDATNEKLFF. The CDR3 region has the DNA TGTGCCAGCAGCTTGCTAGGGGATGCAACTAATGAAAAACTGTTTTTT. This rearrangement joins TRBV5-6 to TRBJ1-4, with D possibly matching TRBD1 (5 bases). Looked up from germline, CDR1 is SGHDT and CDR2 is YYEEEE. This CDR3 spans 16 amino acids. The ends were cut back, 1 base at V and 0 bases at J, with 10 bases in the middle. Looking up the rest from reference TRBV5-6 and TRBJ1-4 gives the full variable domain: DAGVTQSPTHLIKTRGQQVTLRCSPKSGHDTVSWYQQALGQGPQFIFQYYEEEERQRGNFPDRFSGHQFPNYSSELNVNALLLGDSALYLCASSLLGDATNEKLFFGSGTQLSVL.

A remark on this clonotype: This may be a read error: a much more frequent sequence differs by one nucleotide. CDR3 protein: CAGSFSGIDNEQFF. The DNA of the CDR3 is TGTGCCGGCAGTTTTAGCGGGATCGACAATGAGCAGTTCTTC. The chain employs TRBV28 and TRBJ2-1; 8 nucleotides line up with TRBD2. Germline lookup yields CDR1 MDHEN and CDR2 SYDVKM. This CDR3 region has 14 residues.

The chain carries TRBV10-2 and TRBJ1-2, with unresolved D. Germline assignment: CDR1 WSHSY and CDR2 SAAADI. This CDR3 contains 13 residues. V lost 7 bases to trimming and J lost 10 bases, with 19 bases between them. CDR3 sequence: CASNEQSCGDYTF. As DNA, the CDR3 is TGCGCCAGCAATGAACAGTCATGTGGGGACTACACCTTC.

With regard to this clonotype: This may be a read error: a much more frequent sequence differs by one nucleotide. The chain is built from TRBV7-9 and TRBJ2-2; 9 nucleotides match TRBD2. Unmatched junction bases numbered 9, after V lost 6 bases and J lost 7 bases. The CDR3 spans 15 residues. Germline-derived CDR1 and CDR2 are SEHNR and FQNEAQ (reference sequence). CDR3 DNA sequence: TGTGCCAGCAGGGCCTCGACTAGCGGAGGCGGGGAGCTGTTTTTT. Translation: CASRASTSGGGELFF.

A note on this clonotype: One end of the junction varies from germline; a read error may be responsible. This sequence joins TRBV6-6 and TRBJ2-7; 10 bases line up with TRBD2. TRBJ2-1 matches the DNA end more closely, so the J call is doubtful. This CDR3 is 17 amino acids long. The germline V gene has CDR1 MNHNY and CDR2 SVGAGI (reference sequence). CDR3 nucleotides: TGTGCCAGCAGTTACTCGGGGCTAGCGGGAGCATACAATGTGCAGTTCTTC. Protein product: CASSYSGLAGAYNVQFF.

The genes are TRBV4-2 and TRBJ1-1; maybe TRBD1 (6 bases). This CDR3 has 14 residues. Germline V lookup: CDR1 LGHNA, CDR2 YNFKEQ. CDR3 in amino acids: CTSSWGQGNTEAFF. The CDR3 nucleotides read TGTACAAGCAGTTGGGGGCAGGGGAACACTGAAGCTTTCTTT.

This clonotype came up a few times. The chain employs TRBV6-5 and TRBJ1-3; D is possibly TRBD1 (5 bases). The CDR3 consists of 16 residues. V was pared by 3 bases and J by 0 bases, with 12 bases between. The germline V gene encodes CDR1 MNHEY and CDR2 SVGAGI. The CDR3 coding sequence is TGTGCCAGCAGTTATGGAAGGGACCCCTCTGGAAACACCATATATTTT. Amino acids: CASSYGRDPSGNTIYF.

For this clonotype: It may be a read error: a sequence one base away is much more abundant. The rearrangement links TRBV5-1 to TRBJ2-1; 13 nucleotides match TRBD2. Germline lookup yields CDR1 SGHRS and CDR2 YFSETQ. The CDR3 is 16 amino acids. The CDR3 nucleotides are TGCGCCAGCAGTTACGGACTAGCGGGAGCCTACAATGAGCGGTTCTTC. Translated: CASSYGLAGAYNERFF.

This clonotype was counted at least ten times. V and J are TRBV6-5 and TRBJ2-7; TRBD2 aligns across 10 bases. J lost 0 bases, V lost 6 bases, and 8 bases had no gene match. Germline values: CDR1 MNHEY, CDR2 SVGAGI. The CDR3 spans 16 residues. The CDR3 protein is CASRATLAGYSYEQYF. CDR3 nucleotide sequence: TGTGCCAGCAGGGCGACACTAGCGGGGTACTCCTACGAGCAGTACTTC.

Remarks on this clonotype: Since no conserved phenylalanine or tryptophan closes the CDR3, a read error is the likely cause. The rearrangement joins TRBV11-2 to TRBJ1-1; D not certain. With 2 bases removed from V and 5 bases from J, the gap between germline ends came to 9 bases. The length of the CDR3 is 13 residues. Germline CDR1 SGHAT, CDR2 FQNNGV. The CDR3 DNA sequence: TGTGCCAGCAGCTTATTGGTCGAAACTGAAGCTTTCCTT. Amino acids: CASSLLVETEAFL.

To note about this clonotype: Since no conserved phenylalanine or tryptophan closes the CDR3, a read error is the likely cause. V usage is TRBV11-3 and J usage is TRBJ2-1; D perhaps matches TRBD2 (6 bases). The V and J ends lost 1 base and 11 bases respectively, with 24 bases between them. The germline CDR1 and CDR2 sequences are SGHNT and YENEEA. The CDR3 sequence is 17 residues long. For the CDR3, the DNA is TGTGCCAGCAGCTTAGGTCGGAGGGAGTGGGGTGTCGATAAGCAGTTCATC. It is translated as CASSLGRREWGVDKQFI.

Note on this clonotype: One junction end does not reproduce the germline sequence, and a read error may be involved. The chain uses TRBV11-3 and TRBJ2-7; the D gene could be TRBD1 or TRBD2 (6 bases each). Germline CDR1 reads SGHNT; CDR2 reads YENEEA. The CDR3 loop spans 15 amino acids. CDR3 loop: CAISPRGVEPYEQYF. CDR3 nucleotide sequence: TGTGCCATCAGCCCGAGGGGGGTTGAACCCTATGAGCAGTACTTC.

A note on this clonotype: This may arise from a read error, as a much more abundant clone is one base away. The V and J genes are TRBV7-8 and TRBJ1-1; the D is unclear. Deletions cut 9 bases from V and 3 bases from J, with 14 bases between. The CDR3 has 13 amino acids. The germline V gene encodes CDR1 SGHVS and CDR2 FQNEAQ. DNA for the CDR3: TGTGCCAGGAGCCCCACCTTGGACACTGAAGCTTTCTTT. Amino acids: CARSPTLDTEAFF. The variable domain in full, completed from reference TRBV7-8 and TRBJ1-1, reads GAGVSQSPRYKVAKRGQDVALRCDPISGHVSLFWYQQALGQGPEFLTYFQNEAQLDKSGLPSDRFFAERPEGSVSTLKIQRTQQEDSAVYLCARSPTLDTEAFFGQGTRLTVV.

A word on this clonotype: At one boundary the junction diverges from the germline segment, which might be a read error. The chain combines TRBV11-2 with TRBJ1-1; 8 bases fit TRBD1. Germline V gene data show CDR1 as SGHAT and CDR2 as FQNNGV. The CDR3 is 14 amino acids. The chain's CDR3 is CASSFSIYRGRAFF. Here the CDR3 DNA reads TGTGCCAGTAGCTTTAGCATTTACAGGGGGAGAGCTTTCTTT.

This clonotype came up many times. The chain recombines TRBV4-2 with TRBJ2-1, with TRBD2 as a possible D gene (6 bases). The CDR3 extends over 16 amino acids. Trimming left V 4 bases short and J 2 bases short, with 15 bases between. Germline-derived CDR1 and CDR2 are LGHNA and YNFKEQ. The CDR3 DNA reads as TGTGCCAGCAGCCCAGCGAACGGAGGGGCCTACAATGAGCAGTTCTTC. Translation: CASSPANGGAYNEQFF.